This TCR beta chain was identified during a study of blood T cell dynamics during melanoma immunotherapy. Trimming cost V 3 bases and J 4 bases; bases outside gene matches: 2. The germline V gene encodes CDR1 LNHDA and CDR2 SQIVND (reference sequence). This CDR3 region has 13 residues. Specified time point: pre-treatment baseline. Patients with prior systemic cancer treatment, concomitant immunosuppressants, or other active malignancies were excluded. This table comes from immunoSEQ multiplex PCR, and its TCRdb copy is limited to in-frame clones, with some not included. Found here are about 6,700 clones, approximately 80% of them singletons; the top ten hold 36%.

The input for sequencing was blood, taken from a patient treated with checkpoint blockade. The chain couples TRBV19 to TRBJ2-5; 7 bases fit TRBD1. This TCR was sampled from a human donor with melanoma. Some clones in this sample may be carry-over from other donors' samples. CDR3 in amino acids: CASSMGQLETQYF. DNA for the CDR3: TGTGCCAGTAGTATGGGACAGCTAGAGACCCAGTACTTC. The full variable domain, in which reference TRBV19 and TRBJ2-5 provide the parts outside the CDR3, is DGGITQSPKYLFRKEGQNVTLSCEQNLNHDAMYWYRQDPGQGLRLIYYSQIVNDFQKGDIAEGYSVSREKKESFPLTVTSAQKNPTAFYLCASSMGQLETQYFGPGTRLLVL.